These T cell receptor beta chains were read from a single sample in a study of Ad26.COV2.S vaccination and SARS-CoV-2 variants. Assay: immunoSEQ multiplex PCR; the TCRdb copy retains only in-frame clones and omits some. The table includes 350,000 to 400,000 clones, about 91% detected once. Sequenced here: peripheral blood, sampled in a trial of Ad26.COV2.S vaccine versus placebo. These receptors were obtained from a person aged 18-65 years who received the Ad26.COV2.S COVID-19 vaccine or a placebo. Each CDR3 is given with its conserved first and last residue. Fields, in order: D gene, V gene, clone size, J gene, CDR3 DNA, CDR3 protein. A D gene is named only where the DNA matches it firmly. Size values are once, few and many counts, or a class for expanded clones, and some rows have none.

TRBD1	TRBV5-6	.	TRBJ2-3	TGTGCCAGCAGCCCGGACAGGGGCAGAGATACGCAGTATTTT	CASSPDRGRDTQYF
.	TRBV6-6	.	TRBJ1-3	TGTGCCAGCAGTTGGCACAGGGCCGGCTCTGGAAACACCATATATTTT	CASSWHRAGSGNTIYF
TRBD2	TRBV10-3	.	TRBJ2-1	TGTGCCATCAGTTCCATCCTGCCTCCGACTAGCGGGGCCGTCTACAATGAGCAGTTCTTC	CAISSILPPTSGAVYNEQFF
TRBD1	TRBV5-1	.	TRBJ2-1	TGCGCCAGCAGCCCTTGGGACAGGGTGACATACAATGAGCAGTTCTTC	CASSPWDRVTYNEQFF
.	TRBV7-6	.	TRBJ2-2	TGTGCCAGCAGCTTAGAGGCCGGGGTCCCGGCCGGGGAGCTGTTTTTT	CASSLEAGVPAGELFF
TRBD2	TRBV25-1	.	TRBJ2-3	TGTGCCAGCAGTGCTGGGGGGGCAGATACGCAGTATTTT	CASSAGGADTQYF
.	TRBV6-1	.	TRBJ2-4	TGTGCCAGCAGTGAAATGAGCATTCAGTACTTC	CASSEMSIQYF
TRBD2	TRBV20-1	.	TRBJ2-1	TGCAGTGCTAGTCGAAGCGGGAGGGCCAGCAATGAGCAGTTCTTC	CSASRSGRASNEQFF
.	TRBV7-3	once	TRBJ2-2	TGTGCCAGCAGCCCCACGGGCACCGGGGAGCTGTTTTTT	CASSPTGTGELFF
TRBD2	TRBV4-1	.	TRBJ2-7	TGCGCCAGCAGCCAAGATTTGGGAGTAGCGGGAGCCTACGAGCAGTACTTC	CASSQDLGVAGAYEQYF
TRBD1	TRBV6-5	.	TRBJ1-1	TGTGCCAGCAGTTACTCCCGAACAGGGGGTGCTGAAGCTTTCTTT	CASSYSRTGGAEAFF
.	TRBV18	.	TRBJ2-5	TGTGCCAGCTCACCGCTGGTACGAGGGGCCGGGGAGACCCAGTACTTC	CASSPLVRGAGETQYF
.	TRBV7-6	.	TRBJ2-5	TGTGCCAGCAGCGCTCCGCCGATTCAAGAGACCCAGTACTTC	CASSAPPIQETQYF
.	TRBV3-1/TRBV3-2	.	TRBJ1-2	TGTGCCAGCAGCCAAGAAGGGCTCTATGGCTACACCTTC	CASSQEGLYGYTF
TRBD1	TRBV7-2	.	TRBJ1-2	TGTGCCAGCAGCCCTACCGGACAGGGATCCCCTCTCCACGGCTACACCTTC	CASSPTGQGSPLHGYTF
TRBD2	TRBV28	.	TRBJ2-3	TGTGCCAGTACTAGCGGGAGTTACCCCACAGATACGCAGTATTTT	CASTSGSYPTDTQYF